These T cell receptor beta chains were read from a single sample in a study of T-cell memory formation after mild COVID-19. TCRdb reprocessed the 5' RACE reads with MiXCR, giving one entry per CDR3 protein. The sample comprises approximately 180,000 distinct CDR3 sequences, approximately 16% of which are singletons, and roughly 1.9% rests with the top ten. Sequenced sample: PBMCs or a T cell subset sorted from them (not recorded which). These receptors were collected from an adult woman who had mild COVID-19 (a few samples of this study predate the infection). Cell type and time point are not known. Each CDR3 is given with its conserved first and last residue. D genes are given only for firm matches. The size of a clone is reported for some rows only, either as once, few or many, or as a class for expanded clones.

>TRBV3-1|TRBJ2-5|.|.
CASSRAGANQETQYF
TGTGCCAGCAGCCGCGCCGGGGCCAACCAAGAGACCCAGTACTTC
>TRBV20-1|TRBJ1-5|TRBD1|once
CSARDLGQGIIQPQHF
TGCAGTGCTAGAGACCTGGGACAGGGGATAATTCAGCCCCAGCATTTT
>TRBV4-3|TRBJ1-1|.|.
CASSQERVRGAFF
TGCGCCAGCAGCCAAGAGCGGGTCAGGGGAGCTTTCTTT
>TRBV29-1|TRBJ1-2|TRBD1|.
CSVPRGPQGVYGYTF
TGCAGCGTTCCGCGGGGTCCCCAGGGGGTCTATGGCTACACCTTC
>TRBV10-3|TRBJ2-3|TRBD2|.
CAISESPTSGGRSGTDTQYF
TGTGCCATCAGTGAGTCCCCGACTAGCGGGGGGCGGAGTGGCACAGATACGCAGTATTTT
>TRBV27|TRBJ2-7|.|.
CASSLRLAYEQYF
TGTGCCAGCAGTTTACGACTTGCCTACGAGCAGTACTTC
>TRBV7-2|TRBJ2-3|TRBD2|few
CASRSGLAGDADTQYF
TGTGCCAGCAGAAGTGGACTAGCGGGAGATGCGGATACGCAGTATTTT
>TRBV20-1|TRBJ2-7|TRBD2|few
CSARDRLAGGYEQYF
TGCAGTGCTAGAGATCGTCTAGCGGGGGGTTACGAGCAGTACTTC
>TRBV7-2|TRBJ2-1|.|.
CASSSYSYNEQFF
TGTGCCAGCAGCTCGTACTCCTACAATGAGCAGTTCTTC
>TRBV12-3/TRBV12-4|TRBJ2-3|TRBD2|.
CASSSSGRTDTQYF
TGTGCCAGCAGTTCTAGCGGGAGAACAGATACGCAGTATTTT
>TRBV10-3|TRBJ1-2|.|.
CAISDLGYGYTF
TGTGCCATCAGTGATTTAGGATATGGCTACACCTTC
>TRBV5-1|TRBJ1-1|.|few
CASSSQGVGVNTEAFF
TGCGCCAGCAGCTCCCAGGGTGTGGGGGTGAACACTGAAGCTTTCTTT
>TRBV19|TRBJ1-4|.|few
CASSPRGATNEKLFF
TGTGCCAGTAGTCCCCGTGGGGCAACTAATGAAAAACTGTTTTTT
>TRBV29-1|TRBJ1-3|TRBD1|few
CSAREGQGNTIYF
TGCAGCGCCCGGGAGGGACAGGGAAACACCATATATTTT
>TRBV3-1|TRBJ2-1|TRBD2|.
CASSQGLALFF
TGTGCCAGCAGCCAGGGACTAGCTTTGTTCTTC
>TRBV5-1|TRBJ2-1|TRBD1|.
CASRTGNNEQFF
TGCGCCAGCCGGACAGGGAACAATGAGCAGTTCTTC
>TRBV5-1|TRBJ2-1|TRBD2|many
CASRAGETYNEQFF
TGCGCCAGCAGGGCGGGGGAGACTTACAATGAGCAGTTCTTC
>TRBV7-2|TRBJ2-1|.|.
CASSFNQGRRNEQFF
TGTGCCAGCAGCTTCAATCAGGGGAGAAGGAATGAGCAGTTCTTC
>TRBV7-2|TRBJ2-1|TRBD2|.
CASSSLAGVGNEQFF
TGTGCCAGCAGCTCGCTAGCGGGAGTAGGTAATGAGCAGTTCTTC
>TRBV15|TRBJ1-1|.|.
CATSRDWAGANTEAFF
TGTGCCACCAGCAGAGATTGGGCAGGGGCTAACACTGAAGCTTTCTTT
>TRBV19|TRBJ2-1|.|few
CASSLGGSVYNEQFF
TGTGCCAGTAGTTTAGGGGGGAGTGTTTACAATGAGCAGTTCTTC
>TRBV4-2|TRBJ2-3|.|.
CASSDGIGRDTQYF
TGTGCCAGCAGCGACGGGATTGGCCGGGATACGCAGTATTTT
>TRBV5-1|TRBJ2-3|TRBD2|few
CASSQLAGVTDTQYF
TGCGCCAGCAGCCAACTAGCGGGAGTTACAGATACGCAGTATTTT
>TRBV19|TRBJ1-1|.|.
CASSIDPGPRINTEAFF
TGTGCCAGTAGTATAGATCCAGGCCCCAGGATAAACACTGAAGCTTTCTTT
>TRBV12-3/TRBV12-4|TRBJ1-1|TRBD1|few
CASLKDRGGTEAFF
TGTGCAAGTTTAAAGGACAGGGGTGGCACTGAAGCTTTCTTT
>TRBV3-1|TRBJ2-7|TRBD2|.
CASKATSAAYEQYF
TGTGCCAGCAAAGCGACTAGCGCGGCCTACGAGCAGTACTTC